Presented here are 18 T cell receptor beta chains from one specimen sequenced in a study of blood T cell repertoires in COVID-19. TCRdb's table, derived via immunoSEQ multiplex PCR, lists solely in-frame clones and lacks some. The sample has 200,000 to 300,000 clones, 86% seen once. The sequenced sample consisted of peripheral blood. These TCRs come from a man in his forties who had recovered from COVID-19.

The genes are TRBV30 and TRBJ2-2, with a tentative D call TRBD1 (6 bases). The CDR3 totals 14 residues. V lost 3 bases and J 5 bases, leaving 13 bases between the germline ends. Germline V gene sequence: CDR1 GTSNPN, CDR2 SVGIG (reference sequence). CDR3 DNA sequence: TGTGCCTGGAGAAAGGGGGTACGGACCGGGGAGCTGTTTTTT. Protein sequence: CAWRKGVRTGELFF.

The rearrangement links TRBV19 to TRBJ1-1; tentative D call: TRBD1 (6 bases). The V end lost 6 bases, the J end lost 4 bases, and 9 bases lay between the germline ends. Germline CDR1 reads LNHDA; CDR2 reads SQIVND (reference sequence). This CDR3 spans 12 amino acids. CDR3 nucleotides: TGTGCCAGTAGATTGGGGGCCACTGAAGCTTTCTTT. Amino acids: CASRLGATEAFF. The variable domain in full, with the rest retrieved from reference TRBV19 and TRBJ1-1, is DGGITQSPKYLFRKEGQNVTLSCEQNLNHDAMYWYRQDPGQGLRLIYYSQIVNDFQKGDIAEGYSVSREKKESFPLTVTSAQKNPTAFYLCASRLGATEAFFGQGTRLTVV.

This clone was found once. The chain carries TRBV18 and TRBJ1-4, with a weak D call TRBD1 (6 bases). CDR1 is KGHSH and CDR2 is LQKENI in the germline V gene. Trimming left V 3 bases short and J 0 bases short, with 8 bases between. This CDR3 contains 15 residues. CDR3 DNA sequence: TGTGCCAGCTCACCGGGGGCCACAACTAATGAAAAACTGTTTTTT. Protein product: CASSPGATTNEKLFF. The whole variable domain, remainder taken from reference TRBV18 and TRBJ1-4, is NAGVMQNPRHLVRRRGQEARLRCSPMKGHSHVYWYRQLPEEGLKFMVYLQKENIIDESGMPKERFSAEFPKEGPSILRIQQVVRGDSAAYFCASSPGATTNEKLFFGSGTQLSVL.

This chain uses TRBV6-6 with TRBJ1-1; D is uncertain. V was cut by 0 bases and J by 7 bases, with 6 bases left in between. The CDR3 covers 12 residues. CDR1 and CDR2 from the germline V gene are MNHNY and SVGAGI (reference sequence). As DNA, the CDR3 is TGTGCCAGCAGTTACTCGGGCGATGAAGCTTTCTTT. Its protein is CASSYSGDEAFF.

The chain couples TRBV2 to TRBJ2-1, with TRBD2 matching 14 bases. The CDR3 extends over 15 amino acids. The germline CDR1 and CDR2 sequences are SNHLY and FYNNEI. V lost 4 bases to trimming and J lost 10 bases; unmatched junction nucleotides: 6. DNA for the CDR3: TGTGCCAGCAGTGCTAGACTAGCGGGAGGGGCCGAGCAGTTCTTC. Translating it yields CASSARLAGGAEQFF.

The V gene is TRBV7-6, the J gene TRBJ2-3; 9 bases align to TRBD1. The CDR3 is 16 amino acids. V shed 1 base, J shed 3 bases, and the junction held 5 bases outside the gene matches. CDR1 is SGHVS and CDR2 is FNYEAQ in the germline V gene. The CDR3 spells CASSLEGTGLTDTQYF. As DNA, the CDR3 is TGTGCCAGCAGCTTAGAGGGGACAGGGTTAACAGATACGCAGTATTTT.

The chain combines TRBV5-4 with TRBJ2-7; TRBD1 matches 7 bases. This CDR3 has 14 amino acids. CDR1 SGHNT and CDR2 YYREEE come from the germline V gene (reference sequence). Unmatched junction bases numbered 2, after V lost 0 bases and J lost 2 bases. DNA for the CDR3: TGTGCCAGCAGCTTGGTGCAGGGGGCCTACGAGCAGTACTTC. Translating it yields CASSLVQGAYEQYF.

This sequence joins TRBV6-2 or TRBV6-3 and TRBJ2-1, with D maybe TRBD2 (6 bases). This CDR3 contains 17 residues. Germline V lookup: CDR1 MNHEY, CDR2 SVGEGT. The V and J ends lost 5 bases and 0 bases respectively, with 17 bases between them. The CDR3 sequence is CASSRPRGSGSYNEQFF. DNA for the CDR3: TGTGCCAGCAGTCGCCCCCGGGGGAGCGGCTCCTACAATGAGCAGTTCTTC.

The chain combines TRBV9 with TRBJ2-7; D is possibly TRBD2 (6 bases). The CDR3 totals 15 residues. CDR1 and CDR2 from the germline V gene are SGDLS and YYNGEE. V was clipped by 1 base and J by 6 bases, with 17 bases between them. The DNA for the CDR3 is TGTGCCAGCAGCGTATCCCCGGGAGTTGATGGCGAGCAGTACTTC. This encodes CASSVSPGVDGEQYF.

V and J are TRBV6-2 or TRBV6-3 and TRBJ2-5; D may be TRBD1 (5 bases). Trimming took 5 bases from V and 5 from J, leaving 9 bases between them. This CDR3 contains 12 residues. Per the germline V gene, CDR1 is MNHEY and CDR2 is SVGEGT. The CDR3 region is CASSDSRETQYF. The CDR3, as DNA: TGTGCCAGCAGTGACAGTCGGGAGACCCAGTACTTC.

This chain connects TRBV29-1 to TRBJ2-1, with D tentatively TRBD1 (6 bases). Trimming took off 2 bases at V and 4 bases at J, with 12 bases between the two ends. CDR1 is SQVTM and CDR2 is ANQGSEA in the germline V gene. The CDR3 is 14 residues long. This chain's CDR3 is CSVERTAGYNEQFF. CDR3 bases: TGCAGCGTTGAAAGGACAGCCGGATACAATGAGCAGTTCTTC.

The V and J genes are TRBV4-3 and TRBJ2-2; TRBD2 agrees at 9 bases. Germline V gene data show CDR1 as LGHNA and CDR2 as YSLEER. This CDR3 spans 16 amino acids. V was clipped by 0 bases and J by 7 bases; unmatched bases: 6. CDR3 sequence: CASSQDSGGAVGELFF. The CDR3 DNA reads TGCGCCAGCAGCCAAGATAGCGGGGGAGCAGTCGGGGAGCTGTTTTTT.

V usage is TRBV30 and J usage is TRBJ2-1, with D possibly being TRBD2 (5 bases). This CDR3 contains 14 residues. Trimming removed 5 bases at V and 0 bases at J, with 11 bases between. Germline V lookup: CDR1 GTSNPN, CDR2 SVGIG (reference sequence). The CDR3 loop is CAWERPFSYNEQFF. The CDR3 bases are TGTGCCTGGGAGCGGCCCTTCTCCTACAATGAGCAGTTCTTC.

This rearrangement joins TRBV3-1 (or the pseudogene TRBV3-2) to TRBJ2-3; 10 nucleotides agree with TRBD2. V was clipped by 5 bases and J by 5 bases; unmatched bases: 7. Germline-derived CDR1 and CDR2 are LGHDT and YNNKEL (reference sequence). The CDR3 extends over 15 amino acids. In DNA, the CDR3 is TGTGCCAGCAGCTCAAGCGGGAGGGCCCTAGATACGCAGTATTTT. Its protein product is CASSSSGRALDTQYF.

V and J are TRBV5-1 and TRBJ1-1; 8 bases line up with TRBD1. V trimming: 4 bases; J trimming: 5 bases; junction bases outside the gene matches: 7. Germline assignment: CDR1 SGHRS and CDR2 YFSETQ. The CDR3 totals 14 residues. The CDR3 reads CASSTGTGGTEAFF. CDR3 coding DNA: TGCGCCAGCAGCACCGGGACAGGCGGGACTGAAGCTTTCTTT.

V usage is TRBV10-1 and J usage is TRBJ2-1; 11 positions match TRBD2. The CDR3 extends over 15 amino acids. Trimming cost V 5 bases and J 5 bases; bases outside gene matches: 5. Germline assignment: CDR1 WNHNN and CDR2 SYGVQD (reference sequence). The CDR3 is CASSLPGLADNEQFF. The CDR3 nucleotides are TGCGCCAGCAGTTTGCCGGGACTAGCGGACAATGAGCAGTTCTTC.

The chain joins TRBV19 to TRBJ2-5; 9 bases map to TRBD2. This CDR3 has 16 amino acids. From germline, CDR1 is LNHDA and CDR2 SQIVND (reference sequence). V dropped 1 base and J dropped 10; count of bases not matched to a gene: 13. CDR3 protein: CASSIVRASGAGYQYF. CDR3 nucleotide sequence: TGTGCCAGTAGTATAGTTAGGGCTAGCGGGGCCGGGTACCAGTACTTC.

J is TRBJ2-6 and V is TRBV19; TRBD1 matches at 7 bases. This CDR3 contains 22 residues. Looked up from germline, CDR1 is LNHDA and CDR2 is SQIVND (reference sequence). Trimming removed 6 bases from V and 4 bases from J; junction bases left unmatched: 27. CDR3 residues: CASSPQGPPWGKYLSGANVLTF. The CDR3 DNA reads as TGTGCCAGTAGCCCACAGGGGCCACCTTGGGGGAAATACCTCTCCGGGGCCAACGTCCTGACTTTC.